The present T cell receptor beta chain was sequenced within a study of blood T cell repertoires in COVID-19. Overall study context: Both acute and convalescent COVID-19 samples were obtained from the United States, Italy and Spain. PBMCs, B-cell-depleted T cells, or T cells provided the cDNA or gDNA that made up the material.

In germline, CDR1 is MDHEN, CDR2 SYDVKM. The CDR3 totals 14 residues. Trimming stripped 7 bases from V and 4 bases from J, with 16 bases between. Authors' analysis steps: The authors estimated nucleated cell counts from reference gene primer amplification. The method was immunoSEQ multiplex PCR; TCRdb's version includes in-frame clones alone and lacks a portion of them. That table supplies the V and J calls and clone size; D and trimming were determined from the DNA. The sample lists 310,000 or so clones, about 89% seen once, with 2.2% in the top ten. Followed longitudinally, the Seattle patients had been enrolled during active infection.

Material for sequencing was peripheral blood. The rearrangement joins TRBV28 to TRBJ1-1; possible D gene TRBD1, 6 bases. This clonotype was sampled from a woman in her thirties with COVID-19, enrolled during active disease. Here the CDR3 DNA reads TGTGCCAGCACCTTAACAGGGTGGGGCACTGAAGCTTTCTTT. Amino acid sequence: CASTLTGWGTEAFF.